One and the same sample provided the 8 T cell receptor beta chains below, sequenced in a study of blood T cell repertoires in COVID-19. Using immunoSEQ multiplex PCR, the repertoire was profiled, and TCRdb retains in-frame clones only, with some absent. Of approximately 130,000 clones in the sample, 75% to 90% were seen once. The sample comprised peripheral blood. These receptors originate from a man aged 70-80 years with active or convalescent COVID-19.

As concerns this clone: The junction and the germline gene differ at one end; a read error may be behind it. The chain uses TRBV28 and TRBJ1-1, with 7 bases matching TRBD1. CDR1 is MDHEN and CDR2 is SYDVKM in the germline V gene. This CDR3 contains 15 residues. CDR3 protein: CASSATGQSDGRVHF. The CDR3 DNA reads as TGTGCCAGCAGTGCCACGGGACAGTCCGACGGGAGGGTTCACTTT. The whole variable domain, filled in from reference TRBV28 and TRBJ1-1, reads DVKVTQSSRYLVKRTGEKVFLECVQDMDHENMFWYRQDPGLGLRLIYFSYDVKMKEKGDIPEGYSVSREKKERFSLILESASTNQTSMYLCASSATGQSDGRVHFGQGTRLTVV.

This chain uses TRBV28 with TRBJ1-2; unclear D gene. Trimming removed 1 base from V and 0 bases from J, with 9 bases in between. Germline values: CDR1 MDHEN, CDR2 SYDVKM. This CDR3 has 15 residues. DNA of the CDR3: TGTGCCAGCAGTTTATTGTCCACGGCTAACTATGGCTACACCTTC. Protein sequence: CASSLLSTANYGYTF.

This chain joins TRBV5-1 and TRBJ2-7, with TRBD1 matching 8 bases. In germline, CDR1 is SGHRS, CDR2 YFSETQ. CDR3 size: 14 residues. V lost 4 bases to trimming and J lost 2 bases; unmatched junction nucleotides: 5. CDR3 sequence (DNA): TGCGCCAGCAGCGCGGGACAGGCCGCCTACGAGCAGTACTTC. It translates to CASSAGQAAYEQYF.

This rearrangement joins TRBV28 to TRBJ2-4, with 9 bases matching TRBD1. The CDR3 spans 20 residues. CDR1 MDHEN and CDR2 SYDVKM come from the germline V gene. V was pared by 3 bases and J by 1 base, with 16 bases of the junction left unmatched. CDR3 DNA sequence: TGTGCCAGCAGTTTCCGCCTGACAGGGGGAGTTAGTCGGGCCAAAAACATTCAGTACTTC. Translated, it gives CASSFRLTGGVSRAKNIQYF.

The V and J genes are TRBV5-6 and TRBJ1-5, with a possible D match to TRBD1 (5 bases). Germline V gives CDR1 SGHDT, CDR2 YYEEEE. With 1 base removed from V and 7 bases from J, the gap between germline ends came to 12 bases. This CDR3 contains 14 residues. In nucleotides, the CDR3 is TGTGCCAGCAGCTTGCATGGGAAGGGGCAGCCCCAGCATTTT. It codes for CASSLHGKGQPQHF.

The rearrangement uses TRBV24-1 and TRBJ2-3, with 9 bases identical to TRBD1. V shed 3 bases and J 5 bases; nucleotides not matched to a gene: 8. The CDR3 covers 16 residues. The V gene's germline CDR1 is KGHDR and CDR2 SFDVKD. The CDR3 sequence: CATSDPGTGRGDTQYF. In DNA, the CDR3 is TGTGCCACCAGTGATCCAGGGACAGGGCGTGGAGATACGCAGTATTTT.

The rearrangement links TRBV9 to TRBJ1-1; D might be TRBD1 (6 bases). V shed 3 bases and J shed 2 bases, with 8 bases lying between them. The CDR3 runs 13 residues. Per germline, CDR1 SGDLS and CDR2 YYNGEE. CDR3: CASSGGHNTEAFF. Written as DNA, the CDR3 is TGTGCCAGCAGCGGGGGACATAACACTGAAGCTTTCTTT.

This chain joins TRBV3-1 (or the pseudogene TRBV3-2) and TRBJ2-1; a weak D match, TRBD1 (5 bases). CDR1 is LGHDT and CDR2 is YNNKEL in the germline V gene (reference sequence). V was cut by 0 bases and J by 12 bases, with 12 bases left in between. The CDR3 totals 13 residues. The chain's CDR3 is CASSQDRRQGQFF. In nucleotides, the CDR3 is TGTGCCAGCAGCCAAGATCGGCGGCAGGGGCAGTTCTTC.